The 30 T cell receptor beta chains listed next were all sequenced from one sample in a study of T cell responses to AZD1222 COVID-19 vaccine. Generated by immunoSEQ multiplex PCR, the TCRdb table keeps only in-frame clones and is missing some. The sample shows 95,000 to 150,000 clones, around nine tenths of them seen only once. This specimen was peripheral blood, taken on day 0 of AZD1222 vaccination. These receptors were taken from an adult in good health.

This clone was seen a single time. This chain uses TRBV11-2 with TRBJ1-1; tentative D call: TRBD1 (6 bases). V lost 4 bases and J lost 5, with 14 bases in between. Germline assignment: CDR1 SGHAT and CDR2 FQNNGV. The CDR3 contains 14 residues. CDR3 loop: CASSSPQGLTEAFF. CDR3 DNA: TGTGCCAGCAGCTCCCCCCAGGGGCTTACTGAAGCTTTCTTT.

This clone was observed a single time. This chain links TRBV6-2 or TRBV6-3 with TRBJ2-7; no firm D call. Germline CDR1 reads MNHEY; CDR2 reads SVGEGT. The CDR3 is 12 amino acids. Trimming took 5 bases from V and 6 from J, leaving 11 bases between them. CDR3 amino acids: CASSGKRGEQYF. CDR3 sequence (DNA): TGTGCCAGCAGTGGGAAGCGCGGCGAGCAGTACTTC.

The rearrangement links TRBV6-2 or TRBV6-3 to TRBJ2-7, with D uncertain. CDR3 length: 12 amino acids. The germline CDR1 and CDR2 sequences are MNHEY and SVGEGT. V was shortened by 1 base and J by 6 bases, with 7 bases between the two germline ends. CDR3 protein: CASSYFPAEQYF. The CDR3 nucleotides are TGTGCCAGCAGTTACTTCCCCGCCGAGCAGTACTTC.

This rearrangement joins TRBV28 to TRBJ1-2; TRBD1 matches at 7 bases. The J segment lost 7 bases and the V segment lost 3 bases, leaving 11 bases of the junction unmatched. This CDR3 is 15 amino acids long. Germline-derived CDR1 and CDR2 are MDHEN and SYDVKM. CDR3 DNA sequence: TGTGCCAGCAGTTTTCGACAGGGACTTATCGGTGGCTACACCTTC. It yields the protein CASSFRQGLIGGYTF.

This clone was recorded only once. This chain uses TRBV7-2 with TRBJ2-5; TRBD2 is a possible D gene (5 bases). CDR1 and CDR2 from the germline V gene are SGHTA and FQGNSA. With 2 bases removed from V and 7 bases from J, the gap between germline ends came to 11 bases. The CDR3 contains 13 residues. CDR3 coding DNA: TGTGCCAGCAGCTTATCGGTCCGGGGGACCCAGTACTTC. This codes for CASSLSVRGTQYF.

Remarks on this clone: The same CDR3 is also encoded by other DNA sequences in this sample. The DNA for the CDR3 is TGCAGTGCTAGTCGGGGCACTGAAGCTTTCTTT. Amino acids: CSASRGTEAFF. The chain links TRBV20-1 to TRBJ1-1, with D hard to call. Germline V lookup: CDR1 DFQATT, CDR2 SNEGSKA (reference sequence). The CDR3 covers 11 residues. Trimming removed 3 bases at V and 4 bases at J, with 6 bases between.

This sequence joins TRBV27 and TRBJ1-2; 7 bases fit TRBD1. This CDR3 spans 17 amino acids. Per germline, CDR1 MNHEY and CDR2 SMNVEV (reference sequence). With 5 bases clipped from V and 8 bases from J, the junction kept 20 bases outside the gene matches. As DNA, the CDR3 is TGTGCCAGCAGTCCCCTATTTCCGGGACAGACCCCAAGGGGCTACACCTTC. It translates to CASSPLFPGQTPRGYTF.

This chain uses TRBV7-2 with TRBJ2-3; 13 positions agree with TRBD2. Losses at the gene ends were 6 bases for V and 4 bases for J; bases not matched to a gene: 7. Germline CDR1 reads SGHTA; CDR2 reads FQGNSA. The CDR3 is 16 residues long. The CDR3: CASRPTSGGGADTQYF. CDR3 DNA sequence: TGTGCCAGCAGACCCACTAGCGGGGGGGGTGCAGATACGCAGTATTTT.

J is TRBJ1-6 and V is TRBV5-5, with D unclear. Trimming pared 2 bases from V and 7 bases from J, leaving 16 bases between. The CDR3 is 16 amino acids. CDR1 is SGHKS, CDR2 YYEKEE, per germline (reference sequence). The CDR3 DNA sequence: TGTGCCAGCAGCTTATCCTCCCCGGGAGAAAATTCACCCCTCCACTTT. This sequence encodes CASSLSSPGENSPLHF.

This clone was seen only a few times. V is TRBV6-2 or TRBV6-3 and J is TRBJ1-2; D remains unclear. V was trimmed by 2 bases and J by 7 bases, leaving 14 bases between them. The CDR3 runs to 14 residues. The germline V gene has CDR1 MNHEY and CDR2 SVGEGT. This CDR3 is CASSYGGLSVGYTF. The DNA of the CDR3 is TGTGCCAGCAGTTACGGAGGATTATCGGTTGGCTACACCTTC.

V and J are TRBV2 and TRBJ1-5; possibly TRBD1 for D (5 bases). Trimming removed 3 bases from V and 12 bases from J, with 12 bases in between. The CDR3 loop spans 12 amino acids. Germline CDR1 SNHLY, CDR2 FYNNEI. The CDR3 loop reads CASSEGRTLQHF. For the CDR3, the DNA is TGTGCCAGCAGTGAGGGGCGGACCCTCCAGCATTTT. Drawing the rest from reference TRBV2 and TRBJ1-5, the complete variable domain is EPEVTQTPSHQVTQMGQEVILRCVPISNHLYFYWYRQILGQKVEFLVSFYNNEISEKSEIFDDQFSVERPDGSNFTLKIRSTKLEDSAMYFCASSEGRTLQHFGDGTRLSIL.

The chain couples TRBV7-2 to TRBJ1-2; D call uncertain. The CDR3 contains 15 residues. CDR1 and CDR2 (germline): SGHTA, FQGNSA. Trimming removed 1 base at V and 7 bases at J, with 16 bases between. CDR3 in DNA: TGTGCCAGCAGCTTAGAGGGTCCCGTAGTAAGTGGCTACACCTTC. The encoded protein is CASSLEGPVVSGYTF.

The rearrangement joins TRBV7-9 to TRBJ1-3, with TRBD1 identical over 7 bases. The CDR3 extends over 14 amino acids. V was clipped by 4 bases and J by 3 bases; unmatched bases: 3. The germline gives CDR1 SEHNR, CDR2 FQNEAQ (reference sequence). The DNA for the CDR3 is TGTGCCAGCAGCTCAGGACAGGTTGGAAACACCATATATTTT. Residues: CASSSGQVGNTIYF.

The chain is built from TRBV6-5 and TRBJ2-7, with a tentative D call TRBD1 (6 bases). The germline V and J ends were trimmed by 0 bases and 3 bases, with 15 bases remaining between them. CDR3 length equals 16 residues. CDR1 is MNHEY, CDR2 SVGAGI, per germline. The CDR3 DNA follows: TGTGCCAGCAGTTACTCACGACCAGGGGCTTTCTACGAGCAGTACTTC. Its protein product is CASSYSRPGAFYEQYF.

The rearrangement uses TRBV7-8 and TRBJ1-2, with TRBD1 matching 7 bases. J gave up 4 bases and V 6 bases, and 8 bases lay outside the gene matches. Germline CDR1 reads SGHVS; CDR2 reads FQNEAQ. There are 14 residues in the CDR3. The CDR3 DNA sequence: TGTGCCAGCAGTTGGCGACAGGGAGCCTATGGCTACACCTTC. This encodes CASSWRQGAYGYTF.

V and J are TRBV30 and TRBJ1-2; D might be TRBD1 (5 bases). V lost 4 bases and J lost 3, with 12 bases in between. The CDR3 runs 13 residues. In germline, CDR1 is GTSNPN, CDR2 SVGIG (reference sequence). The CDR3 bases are TGTGCCTGGACCCTGGGACCGTACTATGGCTACACCTTC. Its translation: CAWTLGPYYGYTF.

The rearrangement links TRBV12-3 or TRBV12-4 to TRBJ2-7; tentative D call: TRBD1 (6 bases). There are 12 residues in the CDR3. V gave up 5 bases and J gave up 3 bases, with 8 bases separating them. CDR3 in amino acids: CASSLGHYEQYF. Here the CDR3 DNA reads TGTGCCAGCAGTCTGGGACACTACGAGCAGTACTTC.

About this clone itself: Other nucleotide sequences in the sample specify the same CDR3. The CDR3 reads CAWSAGRNSPLHF. In nucleotides, the CDR3 is TGTGCCTGGAGTGCGGGACGCAATTCACCCCTCCACTTT. The J gene is TRBJ1-6, the V gene TRBV30; tentative D call: TRBD1 (5 bases). The CDR3 sequence is 13 residues long. Trimming left V 1 base short and J 7 bases short, with 8 bases between. Per the germline V gene, CDR1 is GTSNPN and CDR2 is SVGIG (reference sequence). The full variable domain, rest sourced from reference TRBV30 and TRBJ1-6, is SQTIHQWPATLVQPVGSPLSLECTVEGTSNPNLYWYRQAAGRGLQLLFYSVGIGQISSEVPQNLSASRPQDRQFILSSKKLLLSDSGFYLCAWSAGRNSPLHFGNGTRLTVT.

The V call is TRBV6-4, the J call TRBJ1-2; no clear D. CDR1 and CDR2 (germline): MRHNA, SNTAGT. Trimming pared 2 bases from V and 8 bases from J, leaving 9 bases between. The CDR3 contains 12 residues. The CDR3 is CASSDGGEGYTF. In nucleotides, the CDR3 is TGTGCCAGCAGTGACGGTGGTGAAGGCTACACCTTC.

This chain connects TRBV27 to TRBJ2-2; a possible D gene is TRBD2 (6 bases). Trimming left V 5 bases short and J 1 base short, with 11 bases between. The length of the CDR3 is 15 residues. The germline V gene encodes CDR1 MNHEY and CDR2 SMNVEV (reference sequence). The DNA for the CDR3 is TGTGCCAGCAGTCCTTATAGCGGGAACACCGGGGAGCTGTTTTTT. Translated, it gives CASSPYSGNTGELFF.

Here the CDR3 reads CASSRSGGHENTEAFF. The CDR3 region has the DNA TGTGCCAGCAGTCGATCTGGGGGACACGAGAACACTGAAGCTTTCTTT. The gene calls are TRBV28 and TRBJ1-1; weak D call: TRBD1 (6 bases). The length of the CDR3 is 16 residues. V was shortened by 5 bases and J by 1 base, with 17 bases between the two germline ends. Per the germline V gene, CDR1 is MDHEN and CDR2 is SYDVKM.

DNA of the CDR3: TGTGCCAGCAGCCAAAGCGGGGGAGAAAAACTGTTTTTT. Translating it yields CASSQSGGEKLFF. V and J are TRBV3-1 (or the pseudogene TRBV3-2) and TRBJ1-4; D is perhaps TRBD1 (5 bases). V was shortened by 2 bases and J by 8 bases, with 9 bases between the two germline ends. This CDR3 contains 13 residues. Looked up from germline, CDR1 is LGHDT and CDR2 is YNNKEL (reference sequence).

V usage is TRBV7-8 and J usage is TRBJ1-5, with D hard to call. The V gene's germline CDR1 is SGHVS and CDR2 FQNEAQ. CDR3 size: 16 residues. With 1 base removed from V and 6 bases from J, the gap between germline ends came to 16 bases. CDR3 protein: CASSLDGGDLVQPQHF. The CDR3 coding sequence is TGTGCCAGCAGCTTAGATGGCGGGGATCTAGTTCAGCCCCAGCATTTT.

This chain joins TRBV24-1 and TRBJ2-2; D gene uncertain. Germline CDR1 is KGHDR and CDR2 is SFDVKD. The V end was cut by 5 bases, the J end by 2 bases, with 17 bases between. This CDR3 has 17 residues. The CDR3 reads CATSAFGRTENTGELFF. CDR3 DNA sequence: TGTGCCACCAGTGCGTTTGGAAGGACGGAAAACACCGGGGAGCTGTTTTTT.

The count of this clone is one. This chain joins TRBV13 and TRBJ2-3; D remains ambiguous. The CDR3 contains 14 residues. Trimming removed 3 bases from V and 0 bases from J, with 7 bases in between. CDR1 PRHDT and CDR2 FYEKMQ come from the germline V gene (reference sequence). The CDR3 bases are TGTGCCAGCAGCTTCGTCGCTAGCACAGATACGCAGTATTTT. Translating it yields CASSFVASTDTQYF.

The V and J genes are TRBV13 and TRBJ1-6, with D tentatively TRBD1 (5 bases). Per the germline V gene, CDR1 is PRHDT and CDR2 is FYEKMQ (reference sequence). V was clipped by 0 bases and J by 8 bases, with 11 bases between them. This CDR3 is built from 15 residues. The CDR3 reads CASSLGSAGHSPLHF. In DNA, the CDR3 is TGTGCCAGCAGCTTAGGCAGCGCAGGGCATTCACCCCTCCACTTT.

Here the CDR3 reads CASTTSPRGNTIYF. The CDR3 coding sequence is TGTGCCAGCACTACAAGCCCCCGAGGAAACACCATATATTTT. The chain employs TRBV2 and TRBJ1-3; D is unresolved. V lost 7 bases to trimming and J lost 4 bases, with 14 bases between them. Germline CDR1 SNHLY, CDR2 FYNNEI. The CDR3 runs to 14 residues.

CDR3 amino acids: CASSPGTRRDYEQYF. Here the CDR3 DNA reads TGTGCCAGCTCACCTGGGACCAGGCGCGACTACGAGCAGTACTTC. The chain recombines TRBV18 with TRBJ2-7; D may be TRBD1 or TRBD2 (5 bases each). This CDR3 has 15 amino acids. V gave up 3 bases and J gave up 3 bases, with 15 bases separating them. Germline V gene sequence: CDR1 KGHSH, CDR2 LQKENI.

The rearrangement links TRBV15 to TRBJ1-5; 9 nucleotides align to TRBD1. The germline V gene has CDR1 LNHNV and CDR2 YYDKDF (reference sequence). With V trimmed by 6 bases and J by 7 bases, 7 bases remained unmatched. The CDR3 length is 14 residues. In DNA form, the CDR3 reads TGTGCCACCAGTCCCCGACAGGGGGACCAGCCCCAGCATTTT. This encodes CATSPRQGDQPQHF.

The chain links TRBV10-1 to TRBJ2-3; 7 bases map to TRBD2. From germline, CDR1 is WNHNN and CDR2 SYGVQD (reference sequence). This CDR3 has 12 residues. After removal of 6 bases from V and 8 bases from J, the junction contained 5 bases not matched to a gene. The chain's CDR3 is CASSAGAATQYF. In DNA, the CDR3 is TGCGCCAGCAGCGCGGGAGCTGCTACGCAGTATTTT.